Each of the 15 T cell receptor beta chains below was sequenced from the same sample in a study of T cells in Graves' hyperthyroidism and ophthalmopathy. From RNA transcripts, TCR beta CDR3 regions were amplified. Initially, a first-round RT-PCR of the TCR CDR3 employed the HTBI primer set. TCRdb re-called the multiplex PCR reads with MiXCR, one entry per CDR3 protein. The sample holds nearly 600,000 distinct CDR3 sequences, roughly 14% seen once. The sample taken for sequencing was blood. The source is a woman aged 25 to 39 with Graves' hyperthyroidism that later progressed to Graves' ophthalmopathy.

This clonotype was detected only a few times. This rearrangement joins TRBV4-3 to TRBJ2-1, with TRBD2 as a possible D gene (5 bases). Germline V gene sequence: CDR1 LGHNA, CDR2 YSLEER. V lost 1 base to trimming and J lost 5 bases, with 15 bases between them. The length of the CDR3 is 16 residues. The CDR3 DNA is TGCGCCAGCAGCCAAGGCTCCCTAGCCTATGACAATGAGCAGTTCTTC. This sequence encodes CASSQGSLAYDNEQFF.

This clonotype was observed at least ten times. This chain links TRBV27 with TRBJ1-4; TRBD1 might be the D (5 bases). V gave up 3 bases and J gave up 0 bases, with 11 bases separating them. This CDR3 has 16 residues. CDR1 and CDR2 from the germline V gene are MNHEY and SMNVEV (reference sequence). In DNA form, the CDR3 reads TGTGCCAGCAGTTTCCTCGGGGCCTCAACTAATGAAAAACTGTTTTTT. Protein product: CASSFLGASTNEKLFF.

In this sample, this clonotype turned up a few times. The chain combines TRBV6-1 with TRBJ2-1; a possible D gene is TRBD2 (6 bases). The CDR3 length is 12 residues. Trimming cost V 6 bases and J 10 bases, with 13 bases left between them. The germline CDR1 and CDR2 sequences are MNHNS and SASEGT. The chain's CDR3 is CASSEGGGEQFF. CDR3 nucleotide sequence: TGTGCCAGCAGCGAGGGAGGAGGGGAGCAGTTCTTC.

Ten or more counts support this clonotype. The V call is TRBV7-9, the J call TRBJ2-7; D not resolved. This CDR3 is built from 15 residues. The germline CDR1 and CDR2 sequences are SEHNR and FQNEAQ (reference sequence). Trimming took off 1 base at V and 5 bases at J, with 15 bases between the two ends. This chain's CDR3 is CASSLDSAPLDEQYF. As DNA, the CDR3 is TGTGCCAGCAGCTTAGACAGCGCGCCTTTGGACGAGCAGTACTTC.

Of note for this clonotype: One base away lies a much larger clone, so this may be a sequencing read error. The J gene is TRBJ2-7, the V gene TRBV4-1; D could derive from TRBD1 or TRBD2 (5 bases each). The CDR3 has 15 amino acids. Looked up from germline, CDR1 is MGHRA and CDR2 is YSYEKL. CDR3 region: CASRNVRGPSFEQYF. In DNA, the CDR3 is TGCGCCAGTCGGAACGTACGGGGACCCTCCTTCGAGCAGTACTTC.

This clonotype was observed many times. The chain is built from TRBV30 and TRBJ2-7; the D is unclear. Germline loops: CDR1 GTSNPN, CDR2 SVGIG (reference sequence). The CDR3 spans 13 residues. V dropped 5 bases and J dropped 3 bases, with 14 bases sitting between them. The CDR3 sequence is CAWGYIGIYEQYF. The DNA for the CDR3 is TGTGCCTGGGGTTACATAGGGATCTACGAGCAGTACTTC. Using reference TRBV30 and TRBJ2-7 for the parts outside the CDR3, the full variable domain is SQTIHQWPATLVQPVGSPLSLECTVEGTSNPNLYWYRQAAGRGLQLLFYSVGIGQISSEVPQNLSASRPQDRQFILSSKKLLLSDSGFYLCAWGYIGIYEQYFGPGTRLTVT.

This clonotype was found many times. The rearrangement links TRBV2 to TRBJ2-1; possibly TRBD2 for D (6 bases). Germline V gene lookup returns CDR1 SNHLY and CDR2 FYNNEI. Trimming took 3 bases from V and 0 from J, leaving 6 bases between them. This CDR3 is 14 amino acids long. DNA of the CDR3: TGTGCCAGCAGTGAGGGGGGCTCCTACAATGAGCAGTTCTTC. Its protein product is CASSEGGSYNEQFF.

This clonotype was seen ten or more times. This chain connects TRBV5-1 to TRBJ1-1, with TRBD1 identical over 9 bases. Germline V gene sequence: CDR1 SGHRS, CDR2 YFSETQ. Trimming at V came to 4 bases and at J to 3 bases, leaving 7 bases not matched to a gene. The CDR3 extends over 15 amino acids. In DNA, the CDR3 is TGCGCCAGCAGCCGTAGCCGACAGGGGGACACTGAAGCTTTCTTT. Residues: CASSRSRQGDTEAFF.

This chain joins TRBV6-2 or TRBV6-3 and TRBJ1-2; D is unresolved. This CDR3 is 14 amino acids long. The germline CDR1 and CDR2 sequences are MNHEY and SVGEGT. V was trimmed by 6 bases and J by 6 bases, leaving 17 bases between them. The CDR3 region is CASRRLTQAHGYTF. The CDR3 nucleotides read TGTGCCAGCAGGCGACTCACACAAGCGCATGGCTACACCTTC.

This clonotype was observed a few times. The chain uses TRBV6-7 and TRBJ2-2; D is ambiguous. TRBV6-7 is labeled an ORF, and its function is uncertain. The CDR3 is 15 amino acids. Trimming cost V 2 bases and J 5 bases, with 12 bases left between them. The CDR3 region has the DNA TGTGCCAGCAGTTACAAGAGAAGGGCTACCGGGGAGCTGTTTTTT. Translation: CASSYKRRATGELFF.

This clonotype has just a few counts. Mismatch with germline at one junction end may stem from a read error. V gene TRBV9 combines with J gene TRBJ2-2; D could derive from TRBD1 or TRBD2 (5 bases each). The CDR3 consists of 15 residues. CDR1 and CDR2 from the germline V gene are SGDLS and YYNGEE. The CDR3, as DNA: TGTGCCAGCAGCGTAGTCGGGGCGAACACCGGGGAGCCGTTTTTT. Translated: CASSVVGANTGEPFF.

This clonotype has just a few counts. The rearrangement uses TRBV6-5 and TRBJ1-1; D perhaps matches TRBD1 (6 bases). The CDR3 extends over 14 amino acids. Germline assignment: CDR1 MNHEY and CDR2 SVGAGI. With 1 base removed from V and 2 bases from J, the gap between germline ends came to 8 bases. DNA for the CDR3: TGTGCCAGCAGTTACTTGACAGGTAACACTGAAGCTTTCTTT. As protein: CASSYLTGNTEAFF.

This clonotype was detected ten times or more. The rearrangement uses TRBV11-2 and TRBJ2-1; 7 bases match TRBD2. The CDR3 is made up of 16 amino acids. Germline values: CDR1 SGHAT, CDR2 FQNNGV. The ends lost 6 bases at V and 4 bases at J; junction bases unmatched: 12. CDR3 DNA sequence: TGTGCCAGCAGACGATGGGGCCTAGCGGAATACAATGAGCAGTTCTTC. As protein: CASRRWGLAEYNEQFF.

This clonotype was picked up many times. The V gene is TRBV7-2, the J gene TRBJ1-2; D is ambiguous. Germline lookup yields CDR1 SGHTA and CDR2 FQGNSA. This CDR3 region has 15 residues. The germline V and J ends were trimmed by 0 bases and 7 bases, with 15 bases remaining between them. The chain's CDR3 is CASSLATQAPGGYTF. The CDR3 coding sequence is TGTGCCAGCAGCTTAGCGACCCAGGCGCCCGGTGGCTACACCTTC.

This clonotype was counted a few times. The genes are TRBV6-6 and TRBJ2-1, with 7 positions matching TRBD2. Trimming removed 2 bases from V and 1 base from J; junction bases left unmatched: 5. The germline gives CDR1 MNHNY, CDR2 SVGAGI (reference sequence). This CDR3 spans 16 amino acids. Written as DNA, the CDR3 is TGTGCCAGCAGTTACGTGGCGGGAGTATCCTACAATGAGCAGTTCTTC. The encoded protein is CASSYVAGVSYNEQFF.